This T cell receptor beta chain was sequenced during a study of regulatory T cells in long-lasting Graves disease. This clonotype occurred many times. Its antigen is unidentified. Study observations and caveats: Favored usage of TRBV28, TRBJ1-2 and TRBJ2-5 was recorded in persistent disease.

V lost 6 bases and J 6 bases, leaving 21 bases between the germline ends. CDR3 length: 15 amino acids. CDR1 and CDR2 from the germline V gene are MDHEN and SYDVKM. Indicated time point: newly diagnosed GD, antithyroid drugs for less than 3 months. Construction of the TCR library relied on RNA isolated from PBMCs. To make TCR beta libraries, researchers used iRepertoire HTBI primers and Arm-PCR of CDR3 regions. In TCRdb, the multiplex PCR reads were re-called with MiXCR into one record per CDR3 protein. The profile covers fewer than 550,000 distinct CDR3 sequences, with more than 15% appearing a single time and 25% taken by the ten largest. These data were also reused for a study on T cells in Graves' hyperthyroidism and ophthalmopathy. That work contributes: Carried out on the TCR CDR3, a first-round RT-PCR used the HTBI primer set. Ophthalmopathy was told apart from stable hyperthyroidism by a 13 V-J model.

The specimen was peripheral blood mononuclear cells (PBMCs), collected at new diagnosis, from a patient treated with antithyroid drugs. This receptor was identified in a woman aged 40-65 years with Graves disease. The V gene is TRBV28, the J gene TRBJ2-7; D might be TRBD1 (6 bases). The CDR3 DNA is TGTGCCAGCAGCCTCCCGAGAACAGGGAAAATCGAGCAGTACTTC. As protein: CASSLPRTGKIEQYF.